The clone carrying this T cell receptor (beta chain) has more than one count but fewer than ten. Its antigen is unidentified. TCRdb passed the reads through MiXCR, listing each CDR3 protein once. This table has about 67,000 distinct CDR3 sequences, about 50% appearing once. This entry comes from a study of type 1 regulatory T cells. The study, taken as a whole, reports: Compared with non-type 1 regulatory T cells, type 1 regulatory T cells showed a more restricted TCR repertoire.

This receptor was taken from a human donor in good health. The sequenced material came from cultured non-Tr1 T cells, either the whole culture or a sorted T cell fraction (not recorded which).

The CDR3: CASSNPGTSGGSQYNEQFF. Here the CDR3 DNA reads TGTGCCAGCAGCAATCCCGGGACTAGCGGGGGGTCCCAATACAATGAGCAGTTCTTC. The gene calls are TRBV7-2 and TRBJ2-1, with 15 bases matching TRBD2. Germline assignment: CDR1 SGHTA and CDR2 FQGNSA. CDR3 length: 19 residues. V shed 5 bases and J 4 bases; nucleotides not matched to a gene: 12.